This passage covers 19 T cell receptor beta chains from one sample sequenced in a study of neurological immune-mediated disorders. A single record per CDR3 protein comes from TCRdb applying MiXCR to the 5' RACE reads. The sample lists 50,000 to 80,000 distinct CDR3 sequences, 4.5% seen once, with 6.9% in the top ten. Specimen: PBMCs. The receptors were gathered from a man younger than 40 with multiple sclerosis.

The sample holds many counts of this clonotype. J is TRBJ2-7 and V is TRBV2; no firm D call. This CDR3 spans 12 amino acids. V lost 4 bases and J 1 base, leaving 5 bases between the germline ends. Germline loops: CDR1 SNHLY, CDR2 FYNNEI. This CDR3 is CASSVFSYEQYF. The DNA of the CDR3 is TGTGCCAGCAGTGTTTTTTCCTACGAGCAGTACTTC.

This clonotype has ten or more counts. Here the CDR3 reads CASWDTSGDYEQYF. In nucleotides, the CDR3 is TGTGCCAGCTGGGATACTAGCGGGGACTACGAGCAGTACTTC. V is TRBV2 and J is TRBJ2-7, with TRBD2 matching over 10 bases. The CDR3 totals 14 residues. Unmatched junction bases numbered 7, after V lost 8 bases and J lost 3 bases. Germline V gene data show CDR1 as SNHLY and CDR2 as FYNNEI.

In this sample, this clonotype turned up many times. This chain uses TRBV5-1 with TRBJ1-1, with 9 bases lining up with TRBD1. Germline assignment: CDR1 SGHRS and CDR2 YFSETQ. Unmatched junction bases numbered 6, after V lost 0 bases and J lost 6 bases. The CDR3 totals 15 residues. The CDR3 spells CASSLAPGQGPEAFF. For the CDR3, the DNA is TGCGCCAGCAGCTTGGCCCCGGGACAGGGCCCTGAAGCTTTCTTT.

There are many counts of this clonotype. This chain links TRBV9 with TRBJ1-1; no clear D gene. The CDR3 is made up of 14 amino acids. The germline CDR1 and CDR2 sequences are SGDLS and YYNGEE. Trimming stripped 3 bases from V and 0 bases from J, with 9 bases between. The chain's CDR3 is CASSEQAMNTEAFF. For the CDR3, the DNA is TGTGCCAGCAGCGAGCAGGCCATGAACACTGAAGCTTTCTTT.

At least ten counts were recorded for this clonotype. CDR3 coding DNA: TGTGCCATCAGTGAGCCTACAGAGTCTAGCACAGATACGCAGTATTTT. It yields the protein CAISEPTESSTDTQYF. The chain recombines TRBV10-3 with TRBJ2-3; D ambiguous. Germline V CDR1 and CDR2: ENHRY, SYGVKD. This CDR3 spans 16 amino acids. Deletions cut 2 bases from V and 0 bases from J, with 12 bases between.

This clonotype came up many times. The chain combines TRBV4-1 with TRBJ1-1; D is ambiguous. This CDR3 spans 13 amino acids. V shed 2 bases and J shed 3 bases, with 7 bases lying between them. The germline gives CDR1 MGHRA, CDR2 YSYEKL. As DNA, the CDR3 is TGCGCCAGCAGCCAAACCGGTGACACTGAAGCTTTCTTT. As protein: CASSQTGDTEAFF.

The chain has TRBV12-3 or TRBV12-4 and TRBJ1-2, with D perhaps TRBD1 (6 bases). CDR3 length: 15 residues. Trimming took off 2 bases at V and 6 bases at J, with 16 bases between the two ends. CDR3 in DNA: TGTGCCAGCAGTTTAATCGGGGGCTTGGGAAATGGCTACACCTTC. This codes for CASSLIGGLGNGYTF.

Ten or more counts support this clonotype. The chain combines TRBV5-1 with TRBJ2-5, with D unclear. The CDR3 has 15 residues. Between the trimmed V and J ends, which lost 0 bases and 4 bases, there was a span of 13 bases. Germline V gene lookup returns CDR1 SGHRS and CDR2 YFSETQ. The DNA of the CDR3 is TGCGCCAGCAGCTTGGATCAGGCGGCGAGAGAGACCCAGTACTTC. It encodes CASSLDQAARETQYF. The full variable domain, with the rest looked up from reference TRBV5-1 and TRBJ2-5, is KAGVTQTPRYLIKTRGQQVTLSCSPISGHRSVSWYQQTPGQGLQFLFEYFSETQRNKGNFPGRFSGRQFSNSRSEMNVSTLELGDSALYLCASSLDQAARETQYFGPGTRLLVL.

This clonotype was seen at least ten times. This chain uses TRBV27 with TRBJ1-6; D remains ambiguous. V lost 4 bases to trimming and J lost 0 bases, with 16 bases between them. Germline-derived CDR1 and CDR2 are MNHEY and SMNVEV (reference sequence). The CDR3 length is 18 residues. Here the CDR3 DNA reads TGTGCCAGCAGTTCCAGTCCAACTCAGAGCTCCTATAATTCACCCCTCCACTTT. Residues: CASSSSPTQSSYNSPLHF.

This clonotype appeared many times. J is TRBJ1-5 and V is TRBV24-1, with a possible D match to TRBD1 (6 bases). The CDR3 extends over 18 amino acids. Deletions cut 3 bases from V and 1 base from J, with 18 bases between. Germline lookup yields CDR1 KGHDR and CDR2 SFDVKD. The CDR3 region has the DNA TGTGCCACCAGTGATGCCGGGCGGGGGGCCTCAAGCAATCAGCCCCAGCATTTT. It encodes CATSDAGRGASSNQPQHF.

This clonotype was observed many times. This chain connects TRBV6-5 to TRBJ2-1; 12 nucleotides align to TRBD1. The CDR3 consists of 16 residues. Germline-derived CDR1 and CDR2 are MNHEY and SVGAGI. V gave up 2 bases and J gave up 12 bases; unmatched junction bases: 11. CDR3: CASSYAPGQGAKGQFF. The CDR3 coding sequence is TGTGCCAGCAGTTACGCCCCGGGACAGGGGGCCAAGGGGCAGTTCTTC.

This clonotype came up many times. The rearrangement joins TRBV13 to TRBJ1-4; no clear D. Per the germline V gene, CDR1 is PRHDT and CDR2 is FYEKMQ (reference sequence). With 5 bases removed from V and 8 bases from J, the gap between germline ends came to 12 bases. The CDR3 contains 13 residues. The CDR3 is CASSRGAQEKLFF. The CDR3 region has the DNA TGTGCCAGCAGCCGCGGTGCACAAGAAAAACTGTTTTTT.

The rearrangement links TRBV20-1 to TRBJ2-1; D possibly uses TRBD1 or TRBD2 (6 bases each). Trimming took off 1 base at V and 4 bases at J, with 17 bases between the two ends. The germline CDR1 and CDR2 sequences are DFQATT and SNEGSKA (reference sequence). CDR3 length equals 16 residues. The CDR3 loop reads CSARGNSGDIYNEQFF. The CDR3 DNA sequence: TGCAGTGCTAGAGGTAACTCGGGGGACATATACAATGAGCAGTTCTTC.

This clonotype occurred many times. The genes are TRBV6-6 and TRBJ1-6; the D is unclear. Trimming stripped 8 bases from V and 7 bases from J, with 15 bases between. Germline assignment: CDR1 MNHNY and CDR2 SVGAGI (reference sequence). The CDR3 consists of 14 residues. CDR3 in DNA: TGTGCCAGCGGGCAAACGGGAGGCAATTCACCCCTCCACTTT. It translates to CASGQTGGNSPLHF.

As concerns this clonotype: The junction departs from the called germline gene at one end, perhaps through a read error. The V call is TRBV15, the J call TRBJ1-1, with D perhaps TRBD1 (6 bases). In germline, CDR1 is LNHNV, CDR2 YYDKDF (reference sequence). This CDR3 is 13 amino acids long. The CDR3 here is CATNRVGATEAFF. DNA for the CDR3: TGTGCCACCAACAGAGTGGGGGCGACTGAAGCTTTCTTT. Together with reference TRBV15 and TRBJ1-1, the CDR3 gives the full variable domain: DAMVIQNPRYQVTQFGKPVTLSCSQTLNHNVMYWYQQKSSQAPKLLFHYYDKDFNNEADTPDNFQSRRPNTSFCFLDIRSPGLGDTAMYLCATNRVGATEAFFGQGTRLTVV.

The chain recombines TRBV6-5 with TRBJ2-7; 11 bases agree with TRBD2. The trim removed 2 bases at V and 4 bases at J, leaving 4 bases unmatched. Germline CDR1 is MNHEY and CDR2 is SVGAGI. This CDR3 is 15 amino acids long. CDR3 nucleotide sequence: TGTGCCAGCAGTTACAGACTAGCGGGGCTTTACGAGCAGTACTTC. Translated: CASSYRLAGLYEQYF.

This clonotype appeared many times. The V call is TRBV7-9, the J call TRBJ1-1; D may be TRBD1 (6 bases). The CDR3 contains 11 residues. Germline V lookup: CDR1 SEHNR, CDR2 FQNEAQ (reference sequence). Trimming took off 5 bases at V and 8 bases at J, with 9 bases between the two ends. In nucleotides, the CDR3 is TGTGCCAGCAGCCCGGACAGCGAAGCTTTCTTT. Protein product: CASSPDSEAFF.

This clonotype was detected many times. V is TRBV20-1 and J is TRBJ1-1; the D gene is possibly TRBD1 (5 bases). V lost 0 bases, J lost 7 bases, and 18 bases lay in between. Germline CDR1 DFQATT, CDR2 SNEGSKA (reference sequence). The CDR3 totals 15 residues. The CDR3 loop is CSARDRGGLGDEAFF. The CDR3 nucleotides read TGCAGTGCTAGAGATCGTGGGGGGTTGGGGGATGAAGCTTTCTTT.

This clonotype was seen a handful of times. The gene calls are TRBV20-1 and TRBJ2-7; D is unclear. The CDR3 is made up of 12 amino acids. V gave up 3 bases and J gave up 4 bases, with 10 bases separating them. Germline loops: CDR1 DFQATT, CDR2 SNEGSKA (reference sequence). CDR3 region: CSASRGNYEQYV. DNA for the CDR3: TGCAGTGCTAGCAGAGGAAATTACGAGCAGTACGTC.